A selection of T cell receptor beta chains follows, all from one sample in a study of blood T cell repertoires in COVID-19. The method was immunoSEQ multiplex PCR; TCRdb's version includes in-frame clones alone and lacks a portion of them. This sample has about 190,000 clones, with over 75% found just once. Sample: peripheral blood. Receptor source: a man of 80 years or more with COVID-19, enrolled during active disease. The CDR3 runs from the conserved cysteine through the conserved F or W. Each record gives: V gene, clone size, CDR3 protein. Not all rows give a size; the values are once, few, many and, for expanded clones, a class.

v_gene: TRBV29-1
abundance: NA
CDR3aa: CSVSNRFSNTEAFF

v_gene: TRBV3-1/TRBV3-2
abundance: NA
CDR3aa: CASSQPTGVAFF

v_gene: TRBV11-3
abundance: NA
CDR3aa: CASSLGLGRGVGDTQYF

v_gene: TRBV29-1
abundance: NA
CDR3aa: CSVPYGGTANYGYTF

v_gene: TRBV7-2
abundance: NA
CDR3aa: CASGGQRGGTLNTEAFF

v_gene: TRBV6-2/TRBV6-3
abundance: NA
CDR3aa: CASSLTSTNTGELFF

v_gene: TRBV6-5
abundance: NA
CDR3aa: CASAASRSTGELFF

v_gene: TRBV3-1/TRBV3-2
abundance: NA
CDR3aa: CASSGLAEETQYF

v_gene: TRBV6-6
abundance: once
CDR3aa: CASRTDRGFQPQHF

v_gene: TRBV24-1
abundance: few
CDR3aa: CATSDFTGTGGAHTEAFF

v_gene: TRBV6-5
abundance: NA
CDR3aa: CASSYSKQGPNYGYTF

v_gene: TRBV6-2/TRBV6-3
abundance: NA
CDR3aa: CASSYLAGGPVDTQYF

v_gene: TRBV15
abundance: NA
CDR3aa: CATRQGSIDYGYTF

v_gene: TRBV28
abundance: NA
CDR3aa: CASSLEGLITEAFF

v_gene: TRBV5-6
abundance: NA
CDR3aa: CASSLGGGREREQFF

v_gene: TRBV18
abundance: NA
CDR3aa: CASSPPWDRTEAFF

v_gene: TRBV20-1
abundance: NA
CDR3aa: CSASTGVDQPQHF

v_gene: TRBV6-1
abundance: NA
CDR3aa: CASSEYGGSEKLFF

v_gene: TRBV5-4
abundance: NA
CDR3aa: CASSFGQDTDTQYF

v_gene: TRBV3-1/TRBV3-2
abundance: NA
CDR3aa: CASSPGQDSYEQYF

v_gene: TRBV2
abundance: NA
CDR3aa: CASSEQGWETQYF

v_gene: TRBV5-1
abundance: NA
CDR3aa: CASSLTGDYGYTF

v_gene: TRBV27
abundance: NA
CDR3aa: CASSLLQGASGYTF

v_gene: TRBV18
abundance: NA
CDR3aa: CASSPGQGRDYGYTF

v_gene: TRBV3-1/TRBV3-2
abundance: NA
CDR3aa: CASSQGGGKLFF

v_gene: TRBV5-1
abundance: once
CDR3aa: CASSLAGLAGGSTYEQYF

v_gene: TRBV11-2
abundance: NA
CDR3aa: CASSSGRYEQYF

v_gene: TRBV4-3
abundance: NA
CDR3aa: CASSQDVRGLSTNEKLFF

v_gene: TRBV2
abundance: NA
CDR3aa: CASSADRGGEKLFF

v_gene: TRBV3-1/TRBV3-2
abundance: NA
CDR3aa: CASSRTGENTIYF

v_gene: TRBV7-2
abundance: NA
CDR3aa: CASSSGQGQPQHF

v_gene: TRBV2
abundance: NA
CDR3aa: CASTWRGTGELFF

v_gene: TRBV7-3
abundance: NA
CDR3aa: CASSLGGDTEAFF